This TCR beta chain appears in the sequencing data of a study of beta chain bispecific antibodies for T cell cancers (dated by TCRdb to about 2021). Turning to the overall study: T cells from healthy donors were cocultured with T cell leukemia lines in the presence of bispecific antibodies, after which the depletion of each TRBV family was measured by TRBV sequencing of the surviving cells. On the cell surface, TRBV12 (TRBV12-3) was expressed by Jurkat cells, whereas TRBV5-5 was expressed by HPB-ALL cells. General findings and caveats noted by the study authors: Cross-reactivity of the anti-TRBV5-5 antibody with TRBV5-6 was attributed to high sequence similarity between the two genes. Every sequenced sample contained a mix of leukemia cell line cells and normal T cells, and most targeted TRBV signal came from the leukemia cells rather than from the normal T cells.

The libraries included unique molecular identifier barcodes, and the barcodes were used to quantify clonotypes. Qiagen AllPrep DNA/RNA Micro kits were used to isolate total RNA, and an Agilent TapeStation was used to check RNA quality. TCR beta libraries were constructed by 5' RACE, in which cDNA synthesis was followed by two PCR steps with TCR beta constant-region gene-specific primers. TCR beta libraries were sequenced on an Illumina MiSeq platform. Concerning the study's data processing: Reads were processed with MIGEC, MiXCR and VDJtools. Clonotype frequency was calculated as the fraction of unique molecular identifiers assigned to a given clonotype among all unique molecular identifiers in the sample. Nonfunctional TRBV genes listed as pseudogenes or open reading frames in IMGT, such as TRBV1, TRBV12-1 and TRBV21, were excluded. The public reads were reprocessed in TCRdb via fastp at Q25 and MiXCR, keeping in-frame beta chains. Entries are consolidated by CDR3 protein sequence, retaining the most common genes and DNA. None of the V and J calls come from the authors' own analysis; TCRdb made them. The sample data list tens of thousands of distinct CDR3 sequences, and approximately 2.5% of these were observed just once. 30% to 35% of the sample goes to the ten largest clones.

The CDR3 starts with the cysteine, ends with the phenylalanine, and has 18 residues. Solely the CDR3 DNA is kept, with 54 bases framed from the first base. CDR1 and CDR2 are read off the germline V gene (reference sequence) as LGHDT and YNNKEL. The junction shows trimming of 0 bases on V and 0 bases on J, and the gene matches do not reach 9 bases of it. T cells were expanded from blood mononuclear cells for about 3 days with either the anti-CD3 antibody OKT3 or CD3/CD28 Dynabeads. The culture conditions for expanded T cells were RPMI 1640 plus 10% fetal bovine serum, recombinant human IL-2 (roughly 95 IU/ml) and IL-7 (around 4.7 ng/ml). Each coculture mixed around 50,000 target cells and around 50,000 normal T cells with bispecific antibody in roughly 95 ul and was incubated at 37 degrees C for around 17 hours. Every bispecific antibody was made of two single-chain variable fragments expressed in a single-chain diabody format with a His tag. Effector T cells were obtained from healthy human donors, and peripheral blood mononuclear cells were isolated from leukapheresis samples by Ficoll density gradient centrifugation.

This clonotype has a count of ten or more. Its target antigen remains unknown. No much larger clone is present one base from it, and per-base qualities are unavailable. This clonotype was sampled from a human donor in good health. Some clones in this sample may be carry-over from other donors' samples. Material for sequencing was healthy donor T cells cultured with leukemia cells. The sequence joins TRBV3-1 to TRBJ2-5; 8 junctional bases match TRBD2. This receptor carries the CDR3 CASSQDLTSGYHQETQYF. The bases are TGTGCCAGCAGCCAAGATCTCACTAGCGGATATCACCAAGAGACCCAGTACTTC.